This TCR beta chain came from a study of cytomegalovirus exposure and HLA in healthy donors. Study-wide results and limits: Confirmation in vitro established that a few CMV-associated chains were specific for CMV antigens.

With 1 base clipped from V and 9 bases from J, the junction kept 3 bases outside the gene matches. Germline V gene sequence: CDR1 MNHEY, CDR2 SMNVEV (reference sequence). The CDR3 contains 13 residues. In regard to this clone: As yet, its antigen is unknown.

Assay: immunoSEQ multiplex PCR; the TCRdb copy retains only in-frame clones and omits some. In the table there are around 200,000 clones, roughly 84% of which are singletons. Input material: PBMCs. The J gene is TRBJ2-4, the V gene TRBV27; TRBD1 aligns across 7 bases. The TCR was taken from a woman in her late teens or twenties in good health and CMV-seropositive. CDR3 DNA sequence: TGTGCCAGCAGTTTATACAGGGGTGCCATTCAGTACTTC. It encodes CASSLYRGAIQYF.